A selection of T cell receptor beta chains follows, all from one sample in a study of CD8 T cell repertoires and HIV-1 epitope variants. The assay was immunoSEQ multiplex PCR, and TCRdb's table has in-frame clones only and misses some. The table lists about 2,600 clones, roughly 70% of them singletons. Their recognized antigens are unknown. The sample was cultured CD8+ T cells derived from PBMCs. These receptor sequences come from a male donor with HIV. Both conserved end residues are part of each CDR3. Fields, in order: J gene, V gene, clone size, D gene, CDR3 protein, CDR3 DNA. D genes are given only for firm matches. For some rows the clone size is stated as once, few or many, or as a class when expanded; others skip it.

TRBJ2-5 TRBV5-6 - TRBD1 CASSEDREKTQYF TGTGCCAGCAGCGAGGACAGGGAGAAGACCCAGTACTTC
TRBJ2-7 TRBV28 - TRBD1 CASSFRDSYEQYF TGTGCCAGCAGTTTCCGGGACAGCTACGAGCAGTACTTC
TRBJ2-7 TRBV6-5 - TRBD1 CASSGTDFSEQYF TGTGCCAGCAGTGGGACAGATTTCTCCGAGCAGTACTTC
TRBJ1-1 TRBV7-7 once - CASSPLGQDTTEAFF TGTGCTAGCAGTCCCCTCGGGCAGGACACGACTGAAGCTTTCTTT
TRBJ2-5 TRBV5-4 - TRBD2 CAGRPDFSGGAETQYF TGTGCCGGCAGACCGGATTTCAGCGGGGGGGCAGAGACCCAGTACTTC
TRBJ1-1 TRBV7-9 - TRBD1 CASDGTEVRTEAFF TGTGCCAGCGACGGGACAGAAGTCCGGACTGAAGCTTTCTTT
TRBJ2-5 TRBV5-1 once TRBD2 CASSFYSGRRGETQYF TGCGCCAGCAGTTTTTATAGCGGGAGAAGGGGAGAGACCCAGTACTTC
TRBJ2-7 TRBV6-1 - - CASRRQDPYEQYF TGTGCCAGCAGACGACAGGATCCCTACGAGCAGTACTTC
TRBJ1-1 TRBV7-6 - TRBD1 CASSLETGGLTEAFF TGTGCCAGCAGCTTAGAAACAGGGGGCCTAACTGAAGCTTTCTTT
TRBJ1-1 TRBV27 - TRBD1 CASRRTGSTEAFF TGTGCCAGCAGAAGGACAGGCTCCACTGAAGCTTTCTTT
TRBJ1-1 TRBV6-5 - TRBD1 CASSRTGENTEAFF TGTGCCAGCAGTAGGACAGGGGAGAACACTGAAGCTTTCTTT
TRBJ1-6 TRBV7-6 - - CASSLDSLSSYNSPLHF TGTGCCAGCAGCTTAGACTCCCTCAGCTCCTATAATTCACCCCTCCACTTT
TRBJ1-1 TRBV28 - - CASSYQGNTEAFF TGTGCCAGCAGTTATCAGGGGAACACTGAAGCTTTCTTT
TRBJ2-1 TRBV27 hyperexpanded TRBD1 CASSLSQGISYNEQFF TGTGCCAGCAGTTTATCACAGGGGATATCCTACAATGAGCAGTTCTTC
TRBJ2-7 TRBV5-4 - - CASSLDAYEQYF TGTGCCAGCAGCTTGGACGCCTACGAGCAGTACTTC
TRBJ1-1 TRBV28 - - CASSPGGENTEAFF TGTGCCAGCAGCCCGGGGGGCGAGAACACTGAAGCTTTCTTT
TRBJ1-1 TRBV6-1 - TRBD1 CASMGTGPKRAFF TGTGCCAGCATGGGGACAGGCCCTAAAAGAGCTTTCTTT
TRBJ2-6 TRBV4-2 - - CASSQEGRVRSGANVLTF TGTGCCAGCAGCCAAGAGGGAAGAGTCCGCTCTGGGGCCAACGTCCTGACTTTC
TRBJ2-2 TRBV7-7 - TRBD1 CASSLGQGARTGELFF TGTGCCAGCAGCCTCGGGCAGGGGGCGAGAACCGGGGAGCTGTTTTTT
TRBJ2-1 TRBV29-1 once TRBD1 CSVDPRDRANNEQFF TGCAGCGTAGACCCCCGGGACAGGGCCAACAATGAGCAGTTCTTC
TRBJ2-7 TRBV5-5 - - CASSLTAASYEQYF TGTGCCAGCAGCTTGACCGCAGCTTCCTACGAGCAGTACTTC
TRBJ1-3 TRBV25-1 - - CASSEPARGNTIYF TGTGCCAGCAGTGAACCCGCGCGTGGAAACACCATATATTTT
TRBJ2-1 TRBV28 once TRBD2 CASSLRVAGGYDEQFF TGTGCCAGCAGTTTACGAGTAGCGGGAGGTTACGATGAGCAGTTCTTC
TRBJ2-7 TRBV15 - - CATSSLYRDEQYF TGTGCCACCAGCAGCCTATACAGGGACGAGCAGTACTTC
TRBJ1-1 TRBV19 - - CASHFGSGRGEAFF TGTGCGAGTCATTTCGGGAGTGGCAGGGGTGAAGCTTTCTTT
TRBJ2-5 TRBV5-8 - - CASSPRTGVQETQYF TGTGCCAGCAGCCCCCGGACGGGAGTCCAAGAGACCCAGTACTTC
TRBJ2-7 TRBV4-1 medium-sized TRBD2 CASSQGTSNEQYF TGCGCCAGCAGCCAAGGGACTAGCAACGAGCAGTACTTC
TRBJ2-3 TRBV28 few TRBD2 CASSFPSGESTDTQYF TGTGCCAGCAGTTTTCCCAGCGGGGAAAGCACAGATACGCAGTATTTT
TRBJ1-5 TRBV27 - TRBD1 CASSPDRVYNQPQHF TGTGCCAGCAGTCCCGACAGGGTGTACAATCAGCCCCAGCATTTT
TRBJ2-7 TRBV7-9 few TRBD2 CASRLDGPSGAPYEQYF TGTGCCAGCAGATTAGATGGTCCTAGCGGAGCCCCCTACGAGCAGTACTTC
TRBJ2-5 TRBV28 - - CASSLIGFQETQYF TGTGCCAGCAGTTTGATTGGTTTCCAAGAGACCCAGTACTTC
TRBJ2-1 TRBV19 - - CASSMSGLYNEQFF TGTGCCAGTAGTATGTCGGGACTTTACAATGAGCAGTTCTTC
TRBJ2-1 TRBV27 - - CASSLGQPPYNEQFF TGTGCCAGCAGTTTGGGCCAACCCCCCTACAATGAGCAGTTCTTC
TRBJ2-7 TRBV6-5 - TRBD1 CASNPGQVGEQYF TGTGCCAGCAACCCGGGACAGGTCGGCGAGCAGTACTTC
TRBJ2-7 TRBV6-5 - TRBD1 CASSYGQGAYEQYF TGTGCCAGCAGTTATGGACAGGGGGCCTACGAGCAGTACTTC
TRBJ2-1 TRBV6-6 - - CASWDLTEQFF TGTGCCAGCTGGGACTTGACTGAGCAGTTCTTC
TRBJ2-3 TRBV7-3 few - CASSFGTDTQYF TGTGCCAGCAGCTTTGGTACAGATACGCAGTATTTT
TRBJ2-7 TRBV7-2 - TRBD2 CASSFGTSGYEQYF TGTGCCAGCAGCTTTGGGACTAGCGGCTACGAGCAGTACTTC
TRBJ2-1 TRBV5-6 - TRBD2 CVSTRGNRDNEQFF TGTGTCTCGACGCGGGGGAACCGCGACAATGAGCAGTTCTTC
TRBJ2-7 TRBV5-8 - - CASSHRGYEQYF TGTGCCAGCAGCCACCGGGGTTACGAGCAGTACTTC
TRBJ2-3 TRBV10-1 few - CASSESGGPGDTQYF TGCGCCAGCAGTGAGTCGGGGGGGCCGGGAGATACGCAGTATTTT
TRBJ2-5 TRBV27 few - CASKGGLQETQYF TGTGCCAGCAAGGGAGGCCTCCAAGAGACCCAGTACTTC
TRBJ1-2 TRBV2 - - CASSEAGLGAGGYTF TGTGCCAGCAGTGAAGCCGGCCTTGGGGCCGGCGGCTACACCTTC
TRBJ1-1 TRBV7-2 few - CASSFTDQSTEAFF TGTGCCAGCAGCTTCACGGACCAGAGCACTGAAGCTTTCTTT
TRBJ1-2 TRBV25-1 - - CASSELLDTYGYTF TGTGCCAGCAGTGAATTACTCGATACCTATGGCTACACCTTC
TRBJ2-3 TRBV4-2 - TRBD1 CASSQDPGTGVGDLTDTQYF TGTGCCAGCAGCCAAGATCCCGGGACAGGGGTAGGGGATTTAACAGATACGCAGTATTTT
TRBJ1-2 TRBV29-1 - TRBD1 CSVDGQGIYGYTF TGCAGCGTTGATGGACAGGGAATCTATGGCTACACCTTC
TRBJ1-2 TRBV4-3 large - CASSQDPVELDYGYTF TGCGCCAGCAGCCAAGATCCCGTCGAACTCGACTATGGCTACACCTTC
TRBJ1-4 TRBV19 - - CASSIFSPNEKLFF TGTGCCAGTAGTATTTTCAGCCCTAATGAAAAACTGTTTTTT
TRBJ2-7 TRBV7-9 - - CASSYITYEQYF TGTGCCAGCAGCTACATTACCTACGAGCAGTACTTC
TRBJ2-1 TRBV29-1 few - CSVLQRANEQFF TGCAGCGTCCTCCAAAGGGCCAATGAGCAGTTCTTC
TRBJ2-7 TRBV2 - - CASSERGYSYEQYF TGTGCCAGCAGTGAGCGGGGATACTCCTACGAGCAGTACTTC
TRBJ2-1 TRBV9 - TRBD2 CASSVDVSGGLYNEQFF TGTGCCAGCAGCGTAGACGTCTCCGGGGGGTTATACAATGAGCAGTTCTTC